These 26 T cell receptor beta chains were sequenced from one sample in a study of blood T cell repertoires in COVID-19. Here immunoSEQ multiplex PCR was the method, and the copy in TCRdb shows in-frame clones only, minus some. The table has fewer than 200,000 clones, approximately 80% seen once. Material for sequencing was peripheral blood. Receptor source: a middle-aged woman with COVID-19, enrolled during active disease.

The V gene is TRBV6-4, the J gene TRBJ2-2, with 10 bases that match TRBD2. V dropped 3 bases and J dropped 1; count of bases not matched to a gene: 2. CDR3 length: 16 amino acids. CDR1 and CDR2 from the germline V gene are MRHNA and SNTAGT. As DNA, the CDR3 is TGTGCCAGCAGTGAAGCGGGGGGGTGGAACACCGGGGAGCTGTTTTTT. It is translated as CASSEAGGWNTGELFF.

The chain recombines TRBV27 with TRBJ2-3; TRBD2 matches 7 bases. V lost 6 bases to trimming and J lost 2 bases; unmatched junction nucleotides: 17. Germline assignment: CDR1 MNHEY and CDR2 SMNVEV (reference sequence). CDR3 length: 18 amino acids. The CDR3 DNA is TGTGCCAGCAGCACCCGGCGCGGGGGAGGCCATTCCACAGATACGCAGTATTTT. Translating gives CASSTRRGGGHSTDTQYF.

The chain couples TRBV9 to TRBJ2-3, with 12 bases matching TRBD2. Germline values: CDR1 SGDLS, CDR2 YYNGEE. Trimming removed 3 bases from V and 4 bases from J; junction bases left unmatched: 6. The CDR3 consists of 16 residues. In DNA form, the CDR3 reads TGTGCCAGCAGCGACATGACTAGCGGGAGTGCAGATACGCAGTATTTT. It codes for CASSDMTSGSADTQYF.

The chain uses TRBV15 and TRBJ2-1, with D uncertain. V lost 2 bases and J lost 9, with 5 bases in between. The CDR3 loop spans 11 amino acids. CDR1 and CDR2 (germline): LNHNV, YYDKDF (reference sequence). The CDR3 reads CATSRLSEQFF. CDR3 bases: TGTGCCACCAGCAGACTCAGTGAGCAGTTCTTC.

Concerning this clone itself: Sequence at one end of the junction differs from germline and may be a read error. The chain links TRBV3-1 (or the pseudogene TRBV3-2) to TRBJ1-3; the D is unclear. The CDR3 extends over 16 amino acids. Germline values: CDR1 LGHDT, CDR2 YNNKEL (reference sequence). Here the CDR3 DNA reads TGTGCCAGCAGCCAAAAAGGCGGGTCCTCTGGAAGCACCATATATTTT. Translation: CASSQKGGSSGSTIYF.

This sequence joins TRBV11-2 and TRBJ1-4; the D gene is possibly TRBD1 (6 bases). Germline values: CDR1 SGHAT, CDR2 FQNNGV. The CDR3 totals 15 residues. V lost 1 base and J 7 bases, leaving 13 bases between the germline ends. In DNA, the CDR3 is TGTGCCAGCAGCTTAGCGGGGGGCACTCTTGAAAAACTGTTTTTT. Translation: CASSLAGGTLEKLFF. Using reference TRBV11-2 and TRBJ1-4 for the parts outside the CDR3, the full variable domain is EAGVAQSPRYKIIEKRQSVAFWCNPISGHATLYWYQQILGQGPKLLIQFQNNGVVDDSQLPKDRFSAERLKGVDSTLKIQPAKLEDSAVYLCASSLAGGTLEKLFFGSGTQLSVL.

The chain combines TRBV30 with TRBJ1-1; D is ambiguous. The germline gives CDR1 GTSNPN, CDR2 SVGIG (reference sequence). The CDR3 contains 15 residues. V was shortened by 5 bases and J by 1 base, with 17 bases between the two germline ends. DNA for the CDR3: TGTGCCTGGGTGAACAGAGGGAATTGGAACACTGAAGCTTTCTTT. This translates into CAWVNRGNWNTEAFF. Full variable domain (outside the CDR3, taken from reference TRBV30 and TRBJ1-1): SQTIHQWPATLVQPVGSPLSLECTVEGTSNPNLYWYRQAAGRGLQLLFYSVGIGQISSEVPQNLSASRPQDRQFILSSKKLLLSDSGFYLCAWVNRGNWNTEAFFGQGTRLTVV.

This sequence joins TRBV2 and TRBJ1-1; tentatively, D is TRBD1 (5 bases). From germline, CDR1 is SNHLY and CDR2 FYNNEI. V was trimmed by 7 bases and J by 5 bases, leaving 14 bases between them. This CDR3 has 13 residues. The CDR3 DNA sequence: TGTGCCAGCATCCGGGGGGTGGGTACTGAAGCTTTCTTT. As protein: CASIRGVGTEAFF.

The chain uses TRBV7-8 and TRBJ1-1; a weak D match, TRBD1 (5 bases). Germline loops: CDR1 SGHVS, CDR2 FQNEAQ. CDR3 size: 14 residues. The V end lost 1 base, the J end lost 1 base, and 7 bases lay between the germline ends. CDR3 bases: TGTGCCAGCAGCTTAGATCAGGGGAACACTGAAGCTTTCTTT. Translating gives CASSLDQGNTEAFF.

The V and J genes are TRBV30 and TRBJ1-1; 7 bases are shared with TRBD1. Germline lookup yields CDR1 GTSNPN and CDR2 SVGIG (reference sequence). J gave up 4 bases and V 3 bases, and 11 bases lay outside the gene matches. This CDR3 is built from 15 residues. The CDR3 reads CAWSPDDREATEAFF. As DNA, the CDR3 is TGTGCCTGGAGCCCTGATGACAGGGAGGCCACTGAAGCTTTCTTT.

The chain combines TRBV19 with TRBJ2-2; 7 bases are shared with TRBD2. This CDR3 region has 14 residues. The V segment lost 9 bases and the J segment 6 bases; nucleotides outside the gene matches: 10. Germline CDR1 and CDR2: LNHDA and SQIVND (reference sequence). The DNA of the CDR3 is TGTGCCAGCACCACGGGGGGTCCGCCCGGGGAGCTGTTTTTT. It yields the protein CASTTGGPPGELFF.

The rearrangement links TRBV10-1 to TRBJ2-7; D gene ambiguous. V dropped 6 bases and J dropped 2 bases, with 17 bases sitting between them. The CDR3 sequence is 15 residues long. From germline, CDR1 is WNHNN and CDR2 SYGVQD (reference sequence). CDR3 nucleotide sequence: TGCGCCAGCAGCTCCGTCGACACCTTCCCCTACGAGCAGTACTTC. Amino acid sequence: CASSSVDTFPYEQYF.

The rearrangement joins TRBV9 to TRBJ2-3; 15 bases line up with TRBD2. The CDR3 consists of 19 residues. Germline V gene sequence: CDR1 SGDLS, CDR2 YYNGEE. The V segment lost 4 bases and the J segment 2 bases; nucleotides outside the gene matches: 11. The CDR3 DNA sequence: TGTGCCAGCAGCACCCCTGGACTAGCGGGGGGGAAGTACACAGATACGCAGTATTTT. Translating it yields CASSTPGLAGGKYTDTQYF.

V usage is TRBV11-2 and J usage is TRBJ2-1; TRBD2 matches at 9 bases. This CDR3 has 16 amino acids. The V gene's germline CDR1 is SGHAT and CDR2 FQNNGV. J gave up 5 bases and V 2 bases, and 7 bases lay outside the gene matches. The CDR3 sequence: CASSLSVAGANNEQFF. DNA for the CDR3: TGTGCCAGCAGCTTATCTGTAGCGGGGGCCAACAATGAGCAGTTCTTC.

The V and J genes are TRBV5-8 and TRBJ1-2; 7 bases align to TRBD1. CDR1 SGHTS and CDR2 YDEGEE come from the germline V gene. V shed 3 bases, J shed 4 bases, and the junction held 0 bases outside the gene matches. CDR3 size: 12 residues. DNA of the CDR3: TGTGCCAGCAGCTGGGACAGCTATGGCTACACCTTC. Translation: CASSWDSYGYTF.

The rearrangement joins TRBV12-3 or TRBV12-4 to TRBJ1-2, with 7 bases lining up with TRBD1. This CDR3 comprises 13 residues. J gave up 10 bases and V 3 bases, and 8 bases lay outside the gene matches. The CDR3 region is CASSFRQGKTYTF. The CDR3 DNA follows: TGTGCCAGCAGTTTCCGACAGGGTAAGACCTACACCTTC.

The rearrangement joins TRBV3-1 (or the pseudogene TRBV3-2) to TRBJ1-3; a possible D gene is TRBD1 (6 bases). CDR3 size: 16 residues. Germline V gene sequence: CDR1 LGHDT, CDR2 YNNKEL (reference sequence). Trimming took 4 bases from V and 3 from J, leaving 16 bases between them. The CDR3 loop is CASSLGGASVGNTIYF. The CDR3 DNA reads TGTGCCAGCAGCCTCGGGGGGGCTTCAGTTGGAAACACCATATATTTT.

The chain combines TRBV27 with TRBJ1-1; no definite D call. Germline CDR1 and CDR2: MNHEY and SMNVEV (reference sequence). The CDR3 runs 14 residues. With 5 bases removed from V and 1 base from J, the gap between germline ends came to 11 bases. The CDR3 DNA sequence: TGTGCCAGCAGTCCCCCGGTCTCGAACACTGAAGCTTTCTTT. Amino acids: CASSPPVSNTEAFF.

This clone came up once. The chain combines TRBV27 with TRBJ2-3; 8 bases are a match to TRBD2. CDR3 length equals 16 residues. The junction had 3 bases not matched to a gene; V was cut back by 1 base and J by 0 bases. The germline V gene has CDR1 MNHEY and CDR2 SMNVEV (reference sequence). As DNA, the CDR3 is TGTGCCAGCAGTTTATATCCTAGCGGGAGCACAGATACGCAGTATTTT. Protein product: CASSLYPSGSTDTQYF.

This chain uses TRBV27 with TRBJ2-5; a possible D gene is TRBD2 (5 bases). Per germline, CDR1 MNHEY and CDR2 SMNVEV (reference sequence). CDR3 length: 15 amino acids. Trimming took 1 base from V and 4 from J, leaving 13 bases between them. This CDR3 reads CASSLLGRWVETQYF. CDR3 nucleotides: TGTGCCAGCAGTTTATTGGGGAGATGGGTAGAGACCCAGTACTTC.

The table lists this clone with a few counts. This CDR3 is CASTSRETEAFF. For the CDR3, the DNA is TGTGCCAGCACCTCTCGGGAGACTGAAGCTTTCTTT. J is TRBJ1-1 and V is TRBV7-9; no clear D gene. Germline values: CDR1 SEHNR, CDR2 FQNEAQ (reference sequence). CDR3 length equals 12 residues. Trimming pared 7 bases from V and 5 bases from J, leaving 11 bases between. The whole variable domain, filled in from reference TRBV7-9 and TRBJ1-1, reads DTGVSQNPRHKITKRGQNVTFRCDPISEHNRLYWYRQTLGQGPEFLTYFQNEAQLEKSRLLSDRFSAERPKGSFSTLEIQRTEQGDSAMYLCASTSRETEAFFGQGTRLTVV.

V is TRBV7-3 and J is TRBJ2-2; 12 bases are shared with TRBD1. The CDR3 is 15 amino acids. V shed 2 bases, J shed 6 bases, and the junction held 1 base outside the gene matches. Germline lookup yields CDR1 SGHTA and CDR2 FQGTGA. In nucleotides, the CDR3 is TGTGCCAGCAGCTTAGGGACAGGGGGCCCCGGGGAGCTGTTTTTT. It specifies CASSLGTGGPGELFF.

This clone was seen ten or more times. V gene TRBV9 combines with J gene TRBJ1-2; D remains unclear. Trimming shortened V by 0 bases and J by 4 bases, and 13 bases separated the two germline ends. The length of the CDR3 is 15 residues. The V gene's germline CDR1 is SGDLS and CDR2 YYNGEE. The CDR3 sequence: CASSVAAGLFYGYTF. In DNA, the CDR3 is TGTGCCAGCAGCGTAGCGGCAGGCCTCTTCTATGGCTACACCTTC.

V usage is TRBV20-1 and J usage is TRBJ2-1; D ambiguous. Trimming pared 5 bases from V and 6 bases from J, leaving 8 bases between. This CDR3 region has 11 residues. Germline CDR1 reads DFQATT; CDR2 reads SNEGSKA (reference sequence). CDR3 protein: CSAPEVNEQFF. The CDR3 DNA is TGCAGTGCTCCAGAGGTCAATGAGCAGTTCTTC.

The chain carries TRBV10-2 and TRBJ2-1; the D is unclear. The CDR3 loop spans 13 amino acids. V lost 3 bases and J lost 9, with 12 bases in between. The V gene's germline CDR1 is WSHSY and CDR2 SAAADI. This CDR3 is CASSDNGISEQFF. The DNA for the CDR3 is TGCGCCAGCAGTGATAATGGCATCAGTGAGCAGTTCTTC.

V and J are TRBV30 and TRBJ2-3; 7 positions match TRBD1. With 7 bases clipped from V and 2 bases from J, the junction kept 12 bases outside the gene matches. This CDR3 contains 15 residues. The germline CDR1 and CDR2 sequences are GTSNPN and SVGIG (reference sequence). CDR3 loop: CASAYGTENTDTQYF. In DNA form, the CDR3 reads TGTGCCTCAGCTTATGGGACAGAGAACACAGATACGCAGTATTTT.